A selection of T cell receptor beta chains follows, all from one sample in a study of CD8+ T cells in alopecia areata. Sequencing was performed with immunoSEQ multiplex PCR; in TCRdb, only in-frame clones are kept and a portion is missing. This table has about 120,000 clones, approximately 53% appearing once. This sample comprised CD4+ T cells sorted from blood, obtained at week 4, from a patient treated with tofacitinib. All receptors come from a human donor with alopecia areata. CDR3s include the opening cysteine and the closing phenylalanine or tryptophan. The order of the fields is J gene, clone size, V gene, D gene, CDR3 protein, CDR3 DNA. D genes are given only for firm matches. Size is stated for part of the rows, as once, few or many counts, or as a class when the clone is expanded.

TRBJ2-3 once TRBV6-5 TRBD2 CASSRTSGGDTQYF TGTGCCAGCAGCCGGACTAGCGGGGGGGATACGCAGTATTTT
TRBJ2-7 . TRBV2 . CASRTRQVTYEQYF TGTGCCAGCAGGACCAGACAGGTTACCTACGAGCAGTACTTC
TRBJ2-1 few TRBV29-1 . CSVLSVDEQFF TGCAGCGTTCTTAGCGTCGATGAGCAGTTCTTC
TRBJ1-2 . TRBV30 . CAWSVKGNNYGYTF TGTGCCTGGAGTGTAAAGGGGAATAACTATGGCTACACCTTC
TRBJ1-1 . TRBV9 TRBD1 CASSKDRANTEAFF TGTGCCAGCAGCAAAGACAGGGCGAACACTGAAGCTTTCTTT
TRBJ1-2 . TRBV15 . CATSRVRTGYDGYTF TGTGCCACCAGCAGAGTGAGGACTGGGTATGATGGCTACACCTTC
TRBJ1-2 . TRBV7-6 TRBD1 CASSLARFRGSSVYGYTF TGTGCCAGCAGCTTAGCGCGGTTCAGGGGGAGTAGTGTCTATGGCTACACCTTC
TRBJ2-2 . TRBV25-1 . CASRSRGHLNTGELFF TGTGCCAGCCGGAGTCGTGGCCATTTGAACACCGGGGAGCTGTTTTTT
TRBJ1-5 few TRBV6-1 . CASRDGGASNQPQHF TGTGCCAGCAGGGATGGGGGGGCTAGCAATCAGCCCCAGCATTTT
TRBJ2-2 . TRBV25-1 . CASSELGPGELFF TGTGCCAGCAGTGAATTGGGGCCCGGGGAGCTGTTTTTT
TRBJ1-5 . TRBV9 . CASSTSDILRPQHF TGTGCCAGCAGCACAAGCGATATTTTACGGCCCCAGCATTTT
TRBJ2-7 . TRBV29-1 TRBD1 CSVEGDRGREQYF TGCAGCGTTGAAGGGGACAGGGGGCGCGAGCAGTACTTC
TRBJ2-7 few TRBV19 TRBD2 CASSSHPSGLAGDSYEQYF TGTGCCAGTAGTTCTCACCCCTCGGGACTAGCGGGAGACTCCTACGAGCAGTACTTC
TRBJ1-1 . TRBV5-1 . CASIQGEDTEAFF TGCGCCAGCATACAGGGTGAGGACACTGAAGCTTTCTTT
TRBJ2-2 . TRBV13 . CASSNRGFTGELFF TGTGCCAGCAGTAATCGCGGGTTCACCGGGGAGCTGTTTTTT
TRBJ2-4 . TRBV5-4 TRBD2 CASSFRLAGLLAKNIQYF TGTGCCAGCAGCTTTAGACTAGCGGGGCTTCTAGCCAAAAACATTCAGTACTTC
TRBJ1-2 few TRBV10-3 . CAISTKAGGYTF TGTGCCATCAGCACGAAAGCTGGTGGCTACACCTTC
TRBJ2-1 few TRBV7-3 . CASSPQQGSYNEQFF TGTGCCAGCAGCCCCCAACAGGGCTCTTACAATGAGCAGTTCTTC
TRBJ2-2 . TRBV25-1 TRBD2 CASSESRGALTGELFF TGTGCCAGCAGTGAATCGCGGGGGGCGCTAACCGGGGAGCTGTTTTTT
TRBJ2-4 . TRBV30 . CAWGRTNAKNIQYF TGTGCCTGGGGAAGAACCAACGCCAAAAACATTCAGTACTTC
TRBJ1-2 . TRBV10-1 . CASRTQGSYGYTF TGCGCCAGCAGAACCCAGGGGAGCTATGGCTACACCTTC
TRBJ2-5 few TRBV29-1 . CSVVSAGRRQTQYF TGCAGCGTTGTCTCTGCAGGGAGGCGGCAGACCCAGTACTTC
TRBJ1-2 few TRBV10-3 . CAISESQPSGGYTF TGTGCCATCAGTGAGTCCCAGCCTTCTGGTGGCTACACCTTC
TRBJ2-1 few TRBV5-6 . CASSSEPRIAHEQFF TGTGCCAGCAGCTCGGAGCCTAGGATCGCCCATGAGCAGTTCTTC
TRBJ2-7 . TRBV25-1 . CASSGINSYEQYF TGTGCCAGCAGTGGCATAAACTCCTACGAGCAGTACTTC
TRBJ2-3 few TRBV30 TRBD2 CAWSAQAGATDTQYF TGTGCCTGGAGTGCCCAAGCGGGAGCGACAGATACGCAGTATTTT
TRBJ2-7 once TRBV4-2 TRBD2 CASSQGLAVPYEQYF TGTGCCAGCAGCCAAGGACTAGCGGTTCCCTACGAGCAGTACTTC
TRBJ1-2 few TRBV19 . CASSVDSQPRYGYTF TGTGCCAGTAGTGTAGACAGTCAACCCCGATATGGCTACACCTTC
TRBJ1-1 . TRBV11-2 . CASSLVGYTEAFF TGTGCCAGCAGCTTAGTGGGGTACACTGAAGCTTTCTTT
TRBJ2-7 . TRBV29-1 TRBD2 CSVVPGTSGTYEQYF TGCAGCGTTGTACCCGGGACTAGCGGGACCTACGAGCAGTACTTC
TRBJ1-4 . TRBV29-1 . CSVGSSGEKLFF TGCAGCGTTGGGTCTTCCGGTGAAAAACTGTTTTTT
TRBJ2-7 . TRBV29-1 . CSVERGPSYEQYF TGCAGCGTTGAACGTGGGCCATCCTACGAGCAGTACTTC
TRBJ1-2 . TRBV5-1 TRBD1 CASSAGQGTGYTF TGCGCCAGCAGCGCAGGACAGGGTACTGGCTACACCTTC
TRBJ2-3 few TRBV5-1 . CASSLASQGIDTQYF TGCGCCAGCAGCTTGGCAAGTCAGGGGATCGATACGCAGTATTTT
TRBJ2-6 . TRBV30 . CACSQEGTAVPSGANVLTF TGTGCCTGTTCTCAGGAGGGGACAGCGGTTCCCTCTGGGGCCAACGTCCTGACTTTC
TRBJ2-3 few TRBV5-4 . CASSLKSVTRDTQYF TGTGCCAGCAGCTTGAAATCCGTAACCCGAGATACGCAGTATTTT
TRBJ1-4 . TRBV5-4 . CASSAGIGAPHF TGTGCCAGCAGCGCGGGGATAGGCGCTCCTCATTTT
TRBJ1-1 . TRBV5-1 . CASSLVAGNTEAFF TGCGCCAGCAGCTTGGTGGCGGGGAACACTGAAGCTTTCTTT
TRBJ1-1 . TRBV30 . CASKFPGNTEAFF TGTGCCTCCAAATTCCCGGGAAACACTGAAGCTTTCTTT